This paragraph covers one T cell receptor (beta chain) sequence. This clonotype was counted at least ten times. Its antigen is still unknown. There are no base qualities to consult, and no much larger clone falls within one base. Naive CD8 T cell libraries were made from about 20,000 to 1,000,000 sorted cells using 10%, 30% or 50% of purified RNA. Naive CD8 T cells were FACS-sorted as CD8+CD4-CCR7+CD45RA+ on a BD FACSAria II into RLT Plus buffer. Detection sensitivity was tested by spiking Jurkat RNA equal to fewer than twelve TCR copies' worth into samples containing roughly 18,000-1,000,000 naive CD8 T cells. Enrichment of CD8 T cells was done with RosetteSep CD8+ T Cell Enrichment Cocktail plus Ficoll-Paque, and ACK red cell lysis came afterward. From its cysteine to its phenylalanine, the CDR3 spans 13 amino acids. Only the CDR3 region is kept as DNA, spanning 39 bases read in frame from base 1. CDR1 is given as GTSNPN and CDR2 as SVGIG, both from the germline V gene (reference sequence). Trimming costs V 0 bases and J 3 bases, and their ends lie 6 bases apart.

The sample is drawn from a study of molecular identifiers for immune sequencing clone quantification listed by TCRdb under 2018. At the level of the whole study: For a replicate experiment, RNA from approximately 20,000 or 100,000 naive CD8 T cells was divided into five aliquots, of which four were sequenced. This methods study benchmarked molecular-identifier clustering-based TCR repertoire sequencing (MIDCIRS) and TCR RNA copy counting, using CD8 T cells to do so.

Results and caveats for the whole study, not just this receptor: Spiked-in Jurkat TCR RNA (around eleven copies' worth), which is not part of the donor repertoire, was contained in the naive libraries. The sizes of highly expanded clones could end up underestimated when identical TCR molecules share a barcode. When barcode sub-clustering was omitted, TCR diversity was inflated by chimeric consensus sequences, with chimeras reaching as high as 47%. In CMV-specific effector cells, clones with more than 20 RNA copies contained over 97% of molecules, whereas in naive cells such clones contained under 1% of molecules. Modeling gave about 3.2 recovered TCR RNA copies per cell versus 9.5 to 10 by digital PCR, implying about 30% capture efficiency. Spiked-in Jurkat TCR RNA equal to a single cell's worth was reported to be detectable even within 1,200,000 naive CD8 T cells.

The library was obtained by PCR. Sequencing instrument: Illumina HiSeq 4000. Preparation of bulk TCR libraries followed a previously described approach, with the TCR primers listed in Table S5. Total RNA was purified with the Qiagen AllPrep DNA/RNA kit. Before analysis, reads from multiple sequencing runs of one library were combined. From the authors' description of their analysis: Only reads with exact TCR constant sequence were kept, trimmed to 150 nt, and grouped by their 12-nt molecular barcodes. Reads in each barcode group were sub-clustered using a 15% Levenshtein threshold, and a quality-weighted consensus sequence was built for each RNA molecule. Non-functional sequences were excluded, and lower-count sequences lying one edit away from another sequence were also excluded. Based on fitting two negative binomial distributions, any barcode sub-cluster with under 20% of the maximum read count was discarded. TCRdb reprocessing: public reads trimmed at Q25 with fastp, clones called with MiXCR, in-frame beta chains kept. Entries are consolidated by CDR3 protein sequence, retaining the most common genes and DNA. The V and J calls, along with clone size, are taken from TCRdb and not from the paper's own processing. Here the sample has about 500,000 distinct CDR3 sequences; about 21% occur a single time. Together, the top ten hold under 0.85% of the sample.

The specimen was naive CD8+ T cells from blood, with Jurkat cell RNA spiked in. What this sample's cell subset or site label stands for: FACS-sorted CD8+CD4-CCR7+CD45RA+ naive T cells. The chain was built from TRBV30 and TRBJ1-5; the D gene cannot be resolved reliably. The receptor comes from a human donor in good health. Some libraries in this study had Jurkat cell RNA spiked in. The DNA is as follows: TGTGCCTGGAGTGTTCAGCCCAATCAGCCCCAGCATTTT. Its product reads: CAWSVQPNQPQHF.